This T cell receptor (beta chain) was observed in a study of T-cell reconstitution after alpha-beta-depleted transplantation in children. Study-level points and caveats: By one year post-transplant, T-cell counts and diversity largely arose from T cells that were newly produced. Surviving recipient cells, namely T cells and thymic progenitors, were the source of high day-60 TCRbeta diversity in some patients. Reportedly, roughly two months post-transplant, alpha-beta T cells arose from several hundred expanded graft clones.

Turning to this clonotype: Its cognate antigen is unknown.

Researchers prepared the TCRbeta library using unique molecular identifiers, the study reports. A single record per CDR3 protein comes from TCRdb applying MiXCR to the PCR reads. The table lists around 300,000 distinct CDR3 sequences, around 10% of them singletons. The sequencing here drew on peripheral blood, taken 180 days after TCRalphabeta/CD19-depleted stem cell transplant. The clonotype comes from a male patient between 2 and 10 years old who had a stem cell transplant for chronic granulomatous disease, so the T cells may come from the graft donor.

The CDR3 DNA is TGTGCCATCAGCACTAGACAGGATCTTGAAGCTTTCTTT. Residues: CAISTRQDLEAFF. The genes are TRBV10-3 and TRBJ1-1, with D possibly being TRBD1 (6 bases). The V gene's germline CDR1 is ENHRY and CDR2 SYGVKD. This CDR3 has 13 residues. The V and J ends lost 6 bases and 7 bases respectively, with 15 bases between them.